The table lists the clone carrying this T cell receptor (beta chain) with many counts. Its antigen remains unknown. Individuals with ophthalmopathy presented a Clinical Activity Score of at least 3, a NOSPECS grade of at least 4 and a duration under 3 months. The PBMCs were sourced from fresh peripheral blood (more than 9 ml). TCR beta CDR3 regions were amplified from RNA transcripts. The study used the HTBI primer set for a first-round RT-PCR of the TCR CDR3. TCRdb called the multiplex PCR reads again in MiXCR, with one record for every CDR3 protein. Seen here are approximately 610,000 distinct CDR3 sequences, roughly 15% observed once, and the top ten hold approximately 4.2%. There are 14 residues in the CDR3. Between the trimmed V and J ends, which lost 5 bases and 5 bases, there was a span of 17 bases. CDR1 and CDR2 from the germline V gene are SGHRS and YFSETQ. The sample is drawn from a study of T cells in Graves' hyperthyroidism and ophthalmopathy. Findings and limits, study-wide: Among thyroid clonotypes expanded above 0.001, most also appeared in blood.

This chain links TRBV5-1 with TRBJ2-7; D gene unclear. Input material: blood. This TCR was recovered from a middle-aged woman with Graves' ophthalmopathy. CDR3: CASSQLLPTDEQYF. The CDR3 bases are TGCGCCAGCAGTCAACTACTTCCCACCGACGAGCAGTACTTC.